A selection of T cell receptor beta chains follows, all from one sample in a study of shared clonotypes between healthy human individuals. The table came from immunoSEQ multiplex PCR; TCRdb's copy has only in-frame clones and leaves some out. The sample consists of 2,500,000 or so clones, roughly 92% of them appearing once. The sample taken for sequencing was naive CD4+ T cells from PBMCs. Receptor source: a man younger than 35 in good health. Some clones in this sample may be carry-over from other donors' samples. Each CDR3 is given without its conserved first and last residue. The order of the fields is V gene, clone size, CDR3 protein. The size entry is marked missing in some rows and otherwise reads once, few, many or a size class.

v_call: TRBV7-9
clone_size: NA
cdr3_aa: ASSLSGSETQY

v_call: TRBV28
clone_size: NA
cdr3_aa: ASSTGTHSYEQY

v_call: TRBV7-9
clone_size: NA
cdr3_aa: ASSSSHRAVGIQY

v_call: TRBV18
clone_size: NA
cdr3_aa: ASSPRDMGNQPQH

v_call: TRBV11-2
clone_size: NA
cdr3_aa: ASSLVLGTNLPGEQF

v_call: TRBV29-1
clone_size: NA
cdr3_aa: SAEEGNYGYT

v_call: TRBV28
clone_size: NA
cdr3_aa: ASSFEGGWNGYT

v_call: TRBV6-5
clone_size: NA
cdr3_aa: ASRGGQLGNNEQF

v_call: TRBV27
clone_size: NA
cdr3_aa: ASSMTGNSYEQY

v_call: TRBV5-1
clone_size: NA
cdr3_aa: ASSFGLADYNEQF

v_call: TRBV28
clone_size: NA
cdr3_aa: ASSFSGQGLGQPQH

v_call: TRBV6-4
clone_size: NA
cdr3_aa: ASSVGDRASYEQY

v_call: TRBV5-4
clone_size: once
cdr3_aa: ASSSGTSGRADGELF

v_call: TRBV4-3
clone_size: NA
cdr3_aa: ASSQDYASSYEQY

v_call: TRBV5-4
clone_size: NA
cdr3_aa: ASRTASYNEQF

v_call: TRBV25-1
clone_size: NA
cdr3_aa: ASSGGRTDYGYT

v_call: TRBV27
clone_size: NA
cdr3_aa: ASTDLQETQY

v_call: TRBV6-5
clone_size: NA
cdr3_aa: ASRRDISSNQPQH

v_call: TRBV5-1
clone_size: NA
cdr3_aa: ASSLPGAAKNIQY

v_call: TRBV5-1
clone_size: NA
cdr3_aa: ASSLQLAGSYNEQF

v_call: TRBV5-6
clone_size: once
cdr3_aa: ASSLPGLAGTGELF

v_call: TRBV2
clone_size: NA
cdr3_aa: ASGWRGSYEQY

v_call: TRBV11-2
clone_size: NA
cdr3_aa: ASSLDYSGRAGNEQF

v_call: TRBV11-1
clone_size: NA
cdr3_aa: ASSQNRGPKQF

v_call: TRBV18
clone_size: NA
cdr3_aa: ASSPQDNQETQY

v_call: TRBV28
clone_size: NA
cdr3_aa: ASYSEAGPYGYT

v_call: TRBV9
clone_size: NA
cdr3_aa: ASSRDSSNQPQH

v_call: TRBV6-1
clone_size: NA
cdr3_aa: ASSDGLGGTYEQY

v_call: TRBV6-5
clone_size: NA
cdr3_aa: ASSSRPAYYEQY

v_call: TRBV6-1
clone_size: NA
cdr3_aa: ASSDASGSYEQY

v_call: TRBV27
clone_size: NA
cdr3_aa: ASSLSSGGLPTNYGYT

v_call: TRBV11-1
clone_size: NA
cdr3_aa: ASSQDRVGTGELF

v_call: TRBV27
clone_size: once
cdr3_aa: ASSLRWGYTIY

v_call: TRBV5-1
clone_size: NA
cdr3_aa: ASSSQREGNEQF

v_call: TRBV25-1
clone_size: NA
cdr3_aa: ASSVAAANSPLH

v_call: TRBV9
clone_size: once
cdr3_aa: ASSGGKVTGGPETQY

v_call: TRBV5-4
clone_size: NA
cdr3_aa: ASSPRTSGRGRETQY

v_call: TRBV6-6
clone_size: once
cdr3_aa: ASSYGGFENTEAF

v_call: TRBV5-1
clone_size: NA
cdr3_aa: ASSGQGANTEAF

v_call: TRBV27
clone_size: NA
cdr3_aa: ASSPLFRDRVYEQY

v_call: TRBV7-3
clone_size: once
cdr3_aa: ASSPRTGDETQY

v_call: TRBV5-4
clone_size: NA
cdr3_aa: ASRAYGGTNEKLF

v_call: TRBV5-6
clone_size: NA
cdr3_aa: ASSLGRQETQY

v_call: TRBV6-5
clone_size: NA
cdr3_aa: ASSYPGTGGEQY

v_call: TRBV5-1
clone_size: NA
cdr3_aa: ASSLVGLGNTEAF

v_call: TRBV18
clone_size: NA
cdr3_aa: ASSVYLTGSPSGLAFHEQY

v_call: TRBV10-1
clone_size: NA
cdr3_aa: ASSESGQQETQY

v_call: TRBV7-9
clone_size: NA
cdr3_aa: ASSQLLGDNEQF

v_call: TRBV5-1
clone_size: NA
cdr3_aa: ASIGPGSSSYEQY

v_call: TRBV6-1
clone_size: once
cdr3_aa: ASSERRGEAF

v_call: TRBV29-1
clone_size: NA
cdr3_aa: SVSEGGVWETQY

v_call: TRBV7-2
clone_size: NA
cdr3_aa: ASRPDRTFAKNIQY

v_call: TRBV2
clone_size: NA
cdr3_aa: ASSEGGLGIVNTEAF

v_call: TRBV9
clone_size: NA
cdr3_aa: ASSPSREQF

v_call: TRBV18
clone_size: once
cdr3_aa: ASSAKGAMGTEAF

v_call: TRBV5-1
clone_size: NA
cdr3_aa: ASAAGDRYNEQF

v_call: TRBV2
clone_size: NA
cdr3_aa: ASSDPAAGANTEAF

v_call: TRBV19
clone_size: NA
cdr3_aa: ASSPTPGPYEQY